Listed here is a single T cell receptor (beta chain). What this receptor recognizes is not known. Qualities for individual bases were not recorded, and no much larger clone is one base off. The receptor library was made with PCR. DNA from cultured CD4+ T cells underwent TCR sequencing with the Oncomine TCR Beta short-read assay at the Johns Hopkins FTIC core. Genomic DNA was extracted from the cultured CD4+ T cells with the QIAamp micro DNA kit. Oncomine TCR Beta libraries made from cultured CD4+ T cells were pooled using unique dual indexes and sequenced on an Illumina iSeq 100. On the study's bioinformatics: Non-productive sequences were removed, and CDR3s that did not start with C, did not end with F or W, or were shorter than 7 amino acids were discarded. Antigen-specific clonotypes were identified using the MANAFEST web application through comparison of peptide-stimulated wells with reference and other culture wells. Positive clones required FDR below 0.05, an odds ratio above 5, and productive frequency above 0.1% in at least two of three replicate wells. Clonotypes that were significantly expanded in both SARS-CoV-2 spike wells and at least one common cold coronavirus spike condition were defined as cross-reactive. Using R version 3.6.1, CDR3 homology was evaluated through Levenshtein distances (stringdist) along with unrooted phylogenetic trees (ape). TCRdb reanalyzed the raw reads on its own, using fastp at Q25 for trimming and MiXCR for clone calling, and kept in-frame beta chains. Each entry merges the rows of one CDR3 protein and shows their most common DNA and genes. Here the V and J calls rest on TCRdb's processing, not on the authors' analysis. The sample records more than 9,000 distinct CDR3 sequences, roughly 64% of which are singletons. The ten largest clones capture around 23% of the sample.

The sample's treatment or condition label is to be understood as: roughly 11-day PBMC culture with coronavirus spike peptide pools or control peptides (ViraFEST assay). The study used the ViraFEST assay, which expanded antigen-specific T cells with peptide pools and then identified expanded clonotypes by TCR sequencing. Positive SARS-CoV-2 PCR tests in the convalescent patients dated from March to December 2020, before Alpha, Beta and Delta variants emerged in the United States. Each well held two million PBMCs cultured with about 9.8 ug/ml peptide pools in IMDM containing about 5% human AB serum and around 9 IU/ml IL-2. Half of the culture medium was replaced with fresh IL-2-containing medium on days 3 and 7. After around 11 days of culture, CD4+ T cells were isolated by negative selection using the EasySep CD4+ T cell isolation kit. Ficoll-Paque Plus gradient centrifugation was used to isolate PBMCs from whole blood, and the isolated PBMCs were then either used fresh or cryopreserved at -140C. Each culture condition was generally run in triplicate wells.

These data belong to a study of vaccination and CD4 T cells after COVID-19 (dated 2022 in TCRdb). With respect to the entire study: Every convalescent patient had a positive nasal swab PCR test for SARS-CoV-2, with mild disease in 8 to 10 patients and severe disease in one. The convalescent cohort included six males and four females, with two Hispanic individuals, seven Caucasians, two Asians and one multiracial person. Two doses of either the Pfizer-BioNTech BNT162b2 vaccine (n=8) or the Moderna mRNA-1273 vaccine (n=2) were administered to participants. Post-COVID blood samples from convalescent patients were collected a median of around 100 days after diagnosis, with a range of roughly 35 to 180 days. Post-vaccine blood samples were collected a median of about 69 days after the second vaccine dose, ranging from about 13 to 241 days. For stimulating the cultures, overlapping spike peptide pools were used, derived from SARS-CoV-2 as well as from the common cold coronaviruses HCoV-NL63, HCoV-OC43 and HCoV-229E. Control cultures received a CEFX viral epitope pool as the positive control, an HIV-1 Nef peptide pool as the negative control, or no peptide. In around 9 COVID-19 convalescent patients and a handful of infection-naive healthy vaccine recipients, researchers compared the spike-specific CD4+ TCR repertoire from before mRNA vaccination with the repertoire from after. The investigation overall reported the following: Only a relatively small number of convalescent patients were included in the study, and early timepoints following natural infection were not analyzed. Nearly all vaccine-specific clones in convalescent patients (304 of 307) were mono-reactive for SARS-CoV-2 spike rather than cross-reactive with common cold coronaviruses. Although the median number of SARS-CoV-2-reactive clonotypes went up from roughly 23 after infection to some 38 after vaccination, the increase was not significant. Among the post-vaccine SARS-CoV-2-reactive clones in convalescent patients, a median approximately 90% showed up only after vaccination, which suggests vaccine-specific priming.

This sequence originates from a human donor who had recovered from COVID-19. Sample: CD4+ T cells from blood, cultured in vitro.

The DNA is TGTGCCAGTAGTATAGGGGCCGGGACAGGGGGCTATGGCTACACCTTC. It is translated as CASSIGAGTGGYGYTF. This chain joins TRBV19 to TRBJ1-2, with 11 middle bases fitting TRBD1. For CDR1 and CDR2, the germline V gene (reference sequence) lists LNHDA and SQIVND. For this chain, trimming is 1 base at the V end and 4 bases at the J end, and the number of junction bases without a gene match is 5. There are 16 amino acids in the CDR3, from cysteine to phenylalanine inclusive. The retained sequence is limited to the CDR3, 48 bases, with the frame set at the first base.